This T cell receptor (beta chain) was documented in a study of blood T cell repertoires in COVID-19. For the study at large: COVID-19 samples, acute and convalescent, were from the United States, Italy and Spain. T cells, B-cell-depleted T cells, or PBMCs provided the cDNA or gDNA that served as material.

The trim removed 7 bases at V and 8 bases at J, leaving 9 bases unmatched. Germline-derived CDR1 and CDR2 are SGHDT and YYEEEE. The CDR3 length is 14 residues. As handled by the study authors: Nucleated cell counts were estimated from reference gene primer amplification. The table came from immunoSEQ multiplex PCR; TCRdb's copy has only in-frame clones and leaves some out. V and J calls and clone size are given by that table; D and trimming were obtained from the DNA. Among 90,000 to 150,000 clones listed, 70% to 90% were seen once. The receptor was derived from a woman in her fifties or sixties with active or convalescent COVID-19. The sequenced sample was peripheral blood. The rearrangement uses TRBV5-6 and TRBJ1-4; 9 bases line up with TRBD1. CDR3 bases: TGTGCCAGCGCGGAATGGGACAGGGTGGAAAAACTGTTTTTT. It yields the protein CASAEWDRVEKLFF.